A selection of T cell receptor beta chains follows, all from one sample in a study of OX40 agonist ivuxolimab in advanced cancers. The data were produced by immunoSEQ multiplex PCR, yet TCRdb's version contains in-frame clones alone and is incomplete. There are roughly 56,000 clones in the sample; 80% to 90% occur only once, and around 0.9% lies in the top ten. Material: CD4+ or CD8+ T cells sorted from blood, obtained in a trial of the OX40 agonist ivuxolimab. The receptor set was obtained from an adult with an advanced solid tumor such as melanoma, head and neck, liver or kidney cancer. CDR3s leave out the opening cysteine and the closing phenylalanine or tryptophan. Size values are once, few and many counts, or a class for expanded clones, and some rows have none.

J | size | V | CDR3
TRBJ2-7 | once | TRBV10-3 | AISVGTSGRAASSYEQY
TRBJ1-5 | NA | TRBV6-1 | ASSEATWGHQPQH
TRBJ2-2 | NA | TRBV9 | ASSVARGANTGELF
TRBJ1-6 | NA | TRBV6-6 | ASSKRGGGGNSPLH
TRBJ2-1 | NA | TRBV6-5 | ASSYSRLPKGDEQF
TRBJ2-1 | NA | TRBV5-1 | ASSLDLGFYNEQF
TRBJ1-1 | NA | TRBV7-8 | ASSLASEGSEAF
TRBJ1-1 | few | TRBV19 | ASRRPEGGMEAF
TRBJ1-1 | NA | TRBV30 | AWSGMNTEAF
TRBJ1-3 | once | TRBV7-2 | ASSLNPSGSTGNTIY
TRBJ1-1 | NA | TRBV6-1 | ASSAQGTLVTEAF
TRBJ2-7 | NA | TRBV5-5 | ASSLGTSSYEQY
TRBJ1-2 | once | TRBV6-1 | ASSDYGYT
TRBJ1-1 | few | TRBV9 | ASSGQGARDTEAF
TRBJ1-2 | once | TRBV29-1 | SVRGSANYGYT
TRBJ1-5 | NA | TRBV6-6 | ASTAGTGASNQPQH
TRBJ2-5 | NA | TRBV7-2 | ASSLAVDGTGLETQY
TRBJ2-3 | NA | TRBV7-2 | ASSLERADTQY
TRBJ1-6 | medium-sized | TRBV5-1 | ASSEGFNSPLH
TRBJ2-3 | NA | TRBV6-1 | ASSGGTLGTQY
TRBJ1-6 | NA | TRBV4-1 | ASSQDGRPGASPLH
TRBJ2-3 | few | TRBV6-6 | ASQPSLTGNTDTQY
TRBJ1-2 | NA | TRBV10-3 | AISVSQGAVHGYT
TRBJ2-1 | NA | TRBV6-6 | ASSPKRDKINEQF
TRBJ2-7 | NA | TRBV28 | ASSFGRYEQY
TRBJ1-3 | NA | TRBV4-2 | ASSQDSGDGNTIY
TRBJ2-2 | NA | TRBV30 | AGGGPAGELF
TRBJ2-5 | once | TRBV2 | ASSVDERETQY
TRBJ1-4 | NA | TRBV2 | ASRPPGNRGEKLF
TRBJ1-1 | NA | TRBV2 | ASNRDREAF
TRBJ1-2 | NA | TRBV6-5 | ASSYSGGGYGYT
TRBJ2-3 | NA | TRBV5-5 | ASSTGLAASTDTQY
TRBJ1-5 | once | TRBV6-1 | ANRTGVGQPQH
TRBJ2-2 | NA | TRBV5-1 | ASSWGKNTGELF
TRBJ1-1 | NA | TRBV5-6 | ASSSLLYTEAF
TRBJ1-2 | NA | TRBV20-1 | SASDGYGYT
TRBJ2-5 | NA | TRBV14 | ASSPREKGAKETQY
TRBJ1-1 | NA | TRBV5-1 | ASSSTGNTEAF